What follows are 25 T cell receptor beta chains derived from one specimen sequenced in a study of blood T cell repertoires in COVID-19. Libraries were prepared by immunoSEQ multiplex PCR; TCRdb keeps only in-frame clonotypes and omits some of them. The data show approximately 160,000 clones, roughly 73% seen once. Sequenced sample: peripheral blood. These receptors were collected from a man aged 65-85 years with acute or convalescent COVID-19.

The table lists this clone with a few counts. This chain links TRBV6-2 or TRBV6-3 with TRBJ1-1, with TRBD1 identical over 7 bases. The CDR3 sequence is 15 residues long. Trimming took 2 bases from V and 5 from J; bases not matched to a gene: 8. Germline V gives CDR1 MNHEY, CDR2 SVGEGT. This chain's CDR3 is CASSYDREGQTEAFF. The CDR3 nucleotides are TGTGCCAGCAGTTACGACAGGGAAGGACAGACTGAAGCTTTCTTT.

In its sample, this clone was seen a few times. The V and J genes are TRBV11-3 and TRBJ2-1, with a weak D call TRBD2 (5 bases). CDR1 is SGHNT and CDR2 is YENEEA in the germline V gene. The CDR3 totals 13 residues. V was pared by 4 bases and J by 5 bases, with 9 bases between. The CDR3 coding sequence is TGTGCCAGCAGCTCCCGGGATAACAATGAGCAGTTCTTC. As protein: CASSSRDNNEQFF. The full variable domain, with the rest looked up from reference TRBV11-3 and TRBJ2-1, is EAGVVQSPRYKIIEKKQPVAFWCNPISGHNTLYWYLQNLGQGPELLIRYENEEAVDDSQLPKDRFSAERLKGVDSTLKIQPAELGDSAVYLCASSSRDNNEQFFGPGTRLTVL.

The chain carries TRBV7-2 and TRBJ1-2; 9 positions agree with TRBD1. V shed 3 bases, J shed 7 bases, and the junction held 6 bases outside the gene matches. Germline CDR1 reads SGHTA; CDR2 reads FQGNSA. CDR3 length: 14 amino acids. The CDR3 DNA reads as TGTGCCAGCAGCTTCGGACAGGGGCTCGGTGGCTACACCTTC. Its protein is CASSFGQGLGGYTF.

In this sample, this clone turned up once. This rearrangement joins TRBV29-1 to TRBJ2-2; perhaps TRBD2 as D (6 bases). Trimming stripped 5 bases from V and 4 bases from J, with 11 bases between. This CDR3 is built from 13 residues. The germline CDR1 and CDR2 sequences are SQVTM and ANQGSEA. The CDR3 region has the DNA TGCAGCGTTAAGCAGGGAGGCACCGGGGAGCTGTTTTTT. Protein: CSVKQGGTGELFF.

The chain joins TRBV18 to TRBJ1-2; the D gene is possibly TRBD1 (5 bases). V lost 2 bases and J 2 bases, leaving 18 bases between the germline ends. Looked up from germline, CDR1 is KGHSH and CDR2 is LQKENI. The CDR3 is 17 amino acids. The CDR3 sequence is CASSPNLPLGGNYGYTF. DNA for the CDR3: TGTGCCAGCTCACCAAACCTCCCCCTGGGGGGGAACTATGGCTACACCTTC.

This clone was seen more than once but under ten times. The V and J genes are TRBV18 and TRBJ1-6; D is possibly TRBD1 (5 bases). CDR3 length: 15 amino acids. V gave up 4 bases and J gave up 5 bases, with 12 bases separating them. In germline, CDR1 is KGHSH, CDR2 LQKENI. The CDR3 sequence: CASSRPGQHNSPLHF. As DNA, the CDR3 is TGTGCCAGCTCACGACCCGGACAACATAATTCACCCCTCCACTTT.

The chain is built from TRBV11-2 and TRBJ2-1; D perhaps matches TRBD1 (6 bases). The CDR3 is 15 amino acids. V was pared by 6 bases and J by 3 bases, with 15 bases between. Germline V gives CDR1 SGHAT, CDR2 FQNNGV. This CDR3 is CASRPQGLVYNEQFF. Written as DNA, the CDR3 is TGTGCCAGCAGACCGCAGGGGCTAGTCTACAATGAGCAGTTCTTC.

The chain links TRBV5-1 to TRBJ1-6; perhaps TRBD1 as D (6 bases). Germline V gene sequence: CDR1 SGHRS, CDR2 YFSETQ. The CDR3 length is 15 residues. The V gene lost 4 bases and the J gene lost 5 bases, with 13 bases spanning the gap. For the CDR3, the DNA is TGCGCCAGCAGCCCTAGGGGACAAAATAATTCACCCCTCCACTTT. Its protein is CASSPRGQNNSPLHF.

This clone was detected once. The rearrangement joins TRBV6-2 or TRBV6-3 to TRBJ2-3; 9 bases line up with TRBD2. The CDR3 is 17 residues long. With V trimmed by 4 bases and J by 4 bases, 12 bases remained unmatched. Germline V CDR1 and CDR2: MNHEY, SVGEGT. CDR3 region: CASSSTRTSVFPDTQYF. For the CDR3, the DNA is TGTGCCAGCAGTTCAACCCGGACTAGCGTATTCCCAGATACGCAGTATTTT.

The chain joins TRBV7-9 to TRBJ1-5, with D maybe TRBD1 (5 bases). V lost 6 bases to trimming and J lost 5 bases, with 11 bases between them. The CDR3 length is 13 residues. Germline-derived CDR1 and CDR2 are SEHNR and FQNEAQ (reference sequence). This chain's CDR3 is CASSLSRDQPQHF. The DNA of the CDR3 is TGTGCCAGCAGTCTATCCAGGGATCAGCCCCAGCATTTT.

This sequence joins TRBV5-4 and TRBJ1-4; tentative D call: TRBD1 (6 bases). The CDR3 spans 15 residues. The germline V and J ends were trimmed by 0 bases and 8 bases, with 14 bases remaining between them. The germline CDR1 and CDR2 sequences are SGHNT and YYREEE (reference sequence). The CDR3 here is CASSLAGGAGEKLFF. CDR3 coding DNA: TGTGCCAGCAGCTTGGCCGGGGGGGCGGGGGAAAAACTGTTTTTT. The whole variable domain, remainder taken from reference TRBV5-4 and TRBJ1-4, is ETGVTQSPTHLIKTRGQQVTLRCSSQSGHNTVSWYQQALGQGPQFIFQYYREEENGRGNFPPRFSGLQFPNYSSELNVNALELDDSALYLCASSLAGGAGEKLFFGSGTQLSVL.

This chain connects TRBV5-1 to TRBJ2-7, with 9 bases lining up with TRBD1. V lost 6 bases to trimming and J lost 3 bases; unmatched junction nucleotides: 7. The germline V gene has CDR1 SGHRS and CDR2 YFSETQ. The CDR3 length is 14 residues. The CDR3 loop is CASNRQGESYEQYF. The CDR3 DNA reads as TGCGCCAGCAACCGACAGGGGGAAAGCTACGAGCAGTACTTC.

V and J are TRBV29-1 and TRBJ2-2; 11 bases align to TRBD1. The CDR3 is made up of 15 amino acids. Germline V CDR1 and CDR2: SQVTM, ANQGSEA. V was pared by 6 bases and J by 6 bases, with 9 bases of the junction left unmatched. CDR3 DNA: TGCAGCGTGGGACAGGGGGGATCAGGCCCCGGGGAGCTGTTTTTT. It encodes CSVGQGGSGPGELFF.

The chain carries TRBV5-1 and TRBJ2-5; a weak D match, TRBD2 (6 bases). CDR1 is SGHRS, CDR2 YFSETQ, per germline. V was clipped by 3 bases and J by 5 bases, with 8 bases between them. CDR3 length: 12 amino acids. In nucleotides, the CDR3 is TGCGCCAGCAGCTGGGGGGAGGAGACCCAGTACTTC. Residues: CASSWGEETQYF.

About this clone itself: Other DNA sequences from this sample encode an identical CDR3 as well. V usage is TRBV28 and J usage is TRBJ1-5, with D possibly being TRBD1 (5 bases). Germline values: CDR1 MDHEN, CDR2 SYDVKM. The CDR3 loop spans 14 amino acids. The V gene lost 2 bases and the J gene lost 5 bases, with 10 bases spanning the gap. The CDR3 protein is CASSLGGSHQPQHF. Here the CDR3 DNA reads TGTGCCAGCAGTTTAGGGGGGAGTCATCAGCCCCAGCATTTT.

The chain is built from TRBV9 and TRBJ2-7; 10 bases align to TRBD2. V trimming: 0 bases; J trimming: 4 bases; junction bases outside the gene matches: 10. There are 17 residues in the CDR3. Germline CDR1 reads SGDLS; CDR2 reads YYNGEE. CDR3 nucleotide sequence: TGTGCCAGCAGCGTAGAGTGGGCTAGCGGGAGTGCTTACGAGCAGTACTTC. Translating gives CASSVEWASGSAYEQYF.

The chain couples TRBV5-4 to TRBJ2-6, with D perhaps TRBD1 (5 bases). Germline V CDR1 and CDR2: SGHNT, YYREEE (reference sequence). Trimming stripped 6 bases from V and 0 bases from J, with 13 bases between. CDR3 length: 16 amino acids. The CDR3 nucleotides are TGTGCCAGCACCAGGGAAAGGACCTCTGGGGCCAACGTCCTGACTTTC. This codes for CASTRERTSGANVLTF.

The CDR3, as DNA: TGTGCCAGCAGCTTCACTAGCGGGAGGTCTGGGGCCAACGTCCTGACTTTC. Its translation is CASSFTSGRSGANVLTF. The chain recombines TRBV7-6 with TRBJ2-6; 12 positions agree with TRBD2. Germline V gene data show CDR1 as SGHVS and CDR2 as FNYEAQ. This CDR3 is built from 17 residues. Germline trimming cut 3 bases from V and 1 base from J; bases unmatched to any gene: 1.

V gene TRBV6-5 combines with J gene TRBJ1-5, with D unresolved. Germline V gene lookup returns CDR1 MNHEY and CDR2 SVGAGI. V gave up 2 bases and J gave up 0 bases, with 8 bases separating them. The CDR3 runs 15 residues. The DNA for the CDR3 is TGTGCCAGCAGTTACACGAGTACTAGCAATCAGCCCCAGCATTTT. It specifies CASSYTSTSNQPQHF.

The V gene is TRBV5-6, the J gene TRBJ2-2; D is possibly TRBD1 (6 bases). Per the germline V gene, CDR1 is SGHDT and CDR2 is YYEEEE. Trimming shortened V by 0 bases and J by 5 bases, and 14 bases separated the two germline ends. CDR3 length equals 16 residues. DNA for the CDR3: TGTGCCAGCAGCTTGGCTTGGACAGAGGTGACCGGGGAGCTGTTTTTT. The encoded protein is CASSLAWTEVTGELFF.

The chain carries TRBV30 and TRBJ1-2; possibly TRBD1 for D (5 bases). Trimming left V 3 bases short and J 0 bases short, with 14 bases between. This CDR3 spans 15 amino acids. CDR1 GTSNPN and CDR2 SVGIG come from the germline V gene (reference sequence). CDR3 sequence: CAWREKDTANYGYTF. For the CDR3, the DNA is TGTGCCTGGAGGGAAAAGGACACAGCTAACTATGGCTACACCTTC.

The rearrangement links TRBV18 to TRBJ2-7, with 12 bases that match TRBD2. The CDR3 runs to 16 residues. V was clipped by 1 base and J by 5 bases; unmatched bases: 6. Germline V gene data show CDR1 as KGHSH and CDR2 as LQKENI. In DNA form, the CDR3 reads TGTGCCAGCTCACCACGGCTAGCGGGAGGGCCCGACGAGCAGTACTTC. This encodes CASSPRLAGGPDEQYF.

In DNA, the CDR3 is TGTGCCAGCAGCTTAGGGGCCGGACTAGCTCTATACGAGCAGTACTTC. Its protein is CASSLGAGLALYEQYF. The gene calls are TRBV11-2 and TRBJ2-7, with 8 positions matching TRBD2. After removal of 1 base from V and 4 bases from J, the junction contained 9 bases not matched to a gene. Germline CDR1 reads SGHAT; CDR2 reads FQNNGV. This CDR3 contains 16 residues.

The chain recombines TRBV2 with TRBJ1-6; D remains unclear. From germline, CDR1 is SNHLY and CDR2 FYNNEI. There are 15 residues in the CDR3. V was clipped by 2 bases and J by 1 base, with 6 bases between them. CDR3 nucleotide sequence: TGTGCCAGCAGTGAAATGGAGTCCTATAATTCACCCCTCCACTTT. Its protein product is CASSEMESYNSPLHF.

The chain combines TRBV14 with TRBJ2-2, with a possible D match to TRBD1 (6 bases). Between the trimmed V and J ends, which lost 4 bases and 8 bases, there was a span of 14 bases. The CDR3 spans 14 residues. The germline V gene has CDR1 SGHDN and CDR2 FVKESK. The CDR3 sequence: CASSLWDMRGELFF. CDR3 bases: TGTGCCAGCAGCCTATGGGACATGCGAGGGGAGCTGTTTTTT.